The rows below give T cell receptor beta chains drawn from one sample of a study of PD-1 blockade in classical Hodgkin lymphoma. Some clones are missing from TCRdb's copy, which holds only in-frame ones; the method was immunoSEQ multiplex PCR. Of around 150,000 clones detected, around four fifths appear once; the ten largest clones hold 7% to 9.5%. The source was peripheral blood mononuclear cells (PBMCs), collected before the second cycle of nivolumab. These receptors were taken from a human donor with classical Hodgkin lymphoma. The CDR3 runs from the conserved cysteine through the conserved F or W. The order of the fields is clone size, CDR3 length, V gene, J gene, D gene, CDR3 DNA, CDR3 protein. A D gene is named only where the DNA matches it firmly. Size tells how often a clone was seen (once, few, many) or the class of an expanded clone, and some rows leave it out.

size: -
length: 15
V: TRBV6-5
J: TRBJ2-1
D: -
DNA: TGTGCCAGCAGTTACTCAGTGTCCGGAGTCAATGAGCAGTTCTTC
CDR3: CASSYSVSGVNEQFF

size: once
length: 14
V: TRBV19
J: TRBJ1-5
D: -
DNA: TGTGCCAGTAGTACCGGACGCCGCAATCAGCCCCAGCATTTT
CDR3: CASSTGRRNQPQHF

size: -
length: 16
V: TRBV6-1
J: TRBJ2-2
D: -
DNA: TGTGCCAGCAGTGAAGGCTACCGCAGTGGGGGCGGGGAGCTGTTTTTT
CDR3: CASSEGYRSGGGELFF

size: -
length: 15
V: TRBV5-1
J: TRBJ1-1
D: -
DNA: TGCGCCAGCAGCGTGGACGATTGGGCGAACACTGAAGCTTTCTTT
CDR3: CASSVDDWANTEAFF

size: -
length: 15
V: TRBV11-2
J: TRBJ1-1
D: TRBD1
DNA: TGTGCCAGCAGCCTTACAGGGGGCGCGGTCACTGAAGCTTTCTTT
CDR3: CASSLTGGAVTEAFF

size: -
length: 13
V: TRBV6-5
J: TRBJ1-5
D: -
DNA: TGTGCCAGCAGCCTCGACAGGACTCAGCCCCAGCATTTT
CDR3: CASSLDRTQPQHF

size: -
length: 16
V: TRBV5-1
J: TRBJ2-1
D: -
DNA: TGCGCCAGCAGCTTGACAGCGGTGGGGACCTACAATGAGCAGTTCTTC
CDR3: CASSLTAVGTYNEQFF

size: -
length: 12
V: TRBV18
J: TRBJ2-1
D: -
DNA: TGTGCCAGCTCACCAGGGGGGAATGAGCAGTTCTTC
CDR3: CASSPGGNEQFF

size: -
length: 17
V: TRBV2
J: TRBJ2-1
D: TRBD2
DNA: TGTGCCAGCAGTGTTGATGGGGCAGCCTTTAGCGGGAGTACCAAGTTCTTC
CDR3: CASSVDGAAFSGSTKFF

size: -
length: 18
V: TRBV9
J: TRBJ1-2
D: TRBD1
DNA: TGTGCCAGCAGCGTAGGACCGACAGGGTTAGAGCCAGTCGAAGGCTACACCTTC
CDR3: CASSVGPTGLEPVEGYTF

size: -
length: 15
V: TRBV10-3
J: TRBJ2-3
D: -
DNA: TGTGCCATCAGTGCTAAGGACAGCTTCACAGATACGCAGTATTTT
CDR3: CAISAKDSFTDTQYF

size: -
length: 14
V: TRBV5-1
J: TRBJ2-3
D: TRBD2
DNA: TGCGCCAGCAGCTGGAGCGGGGGCGGAGATACGCAGTATTTT
CDR3: CASSWSGGGDTQYF

size: -
length: 15
V: TRBV6-5
J: TRBJ2-3
D: -
DNA: TGTGCCAGCAGGTCAGGGGGGCGTGGGACAGATACGCAGTATTTT
CDR3: CASRSGGRGTDTQYF

size: once
length: 14
V: TRBV7-3
J: TRBJ1-5
D: -
DNA: TGTGCCAGCAGCTTAGGGTATAGCAATCAGCCCCAGCATTTT
CDR3: CASSLGYSNQPQHF

size: -
length: 17
V: TRBV28
J: TRBJ2-3
D: TRBD2
DNA: TGTGCCAGCAGTTTCGGCGGGGCTAGCGGGAGCACAGATACGCAGTATTTT
CDR3: CASSFGGASGSTDTQYF

size: few
length: 15
V: TRBV27
J: TRBJ1-1
D: -
DNA: TGTGCCAGCAGTCGGACGGAAAACTTGGACACTGAAGCTTTCTTT
CDR3: CASSRTENLDTEAFF

size: -
length: 15
V: TRBV4-2
J: TRBJ2-3
D: -
DNA: TGTGTCAGCAGCCAAGACCCCGCGCGGAGGGATACGCAGTATTTT
CDR3: CVSSQDPARRDTQYF

size: -
length: 16
V: TRBV9
J: TRBJ2-3
D: -
DNA: TGTGCCAGCAGCGTCCAGGGTGCAAGGGGGACAGATACGCAGTATTTT
CDR3: CASSVQGARGTDTQYF

size: -
length: 14
V: TRBV9
J: TRBJ1-6
D: -
DNA: TGTGCCAGCAGCGTAGAACGGGGAAATTCACCCCTCCACTTT
CDR3: CASSVERGNSPLHF

size: -
length: 18
V: TRBV7-2
J: TRBJ2-4
D: -
DNA: TGTGCCAGCAGCTTAAAGGGGGAGGGCAGTTTCTACAAAAACATTCAGTACTTC
CDR3: CASSLKGEGSFYKNIQYF

size: few
length: 15
V: TRBV4-3
J: TRBJ1-2
D: -
DNA: TGCGCCAGCAGCCAGTTCCACGGGGTATGGGATGGCTACACCTTC
CDR3: CASSQFHGVWDGYTF

size: -
length: 14
V: TRBV6-6
J: TRBJ1-1
D: -
DNA: TGTGCCAGCAGTTACTCCGGGGCCGTAGCTGAAGCTTTCTTT
CDR3: CASSYSGAVAEAFF

size: -
length: 15
V: TRBV7-2
J: TRBJ2-3
D: -
DNA: TGTGCCAGCAGCATTCAAGGGGGGGGCACAGATACGCAGTATTTT
CDR3: CASSIQGGGTDTQYF

size: -
length: 13
V: TRBV19
J: TRBJ2-7
D: -
DNA: TGTGCCAGTGGAGTGACAGGGACTATTGAGCAGTACTTC
CDR3: CASGVTGTIEQYF

size: few
length: 15
V: TRBV7-9
J: TRBJ2-5
D: -
DNA: TGTGCCAGCAGCTTAGCTAAAAATGGGCAAGAGACCCAGTACTTC
CDR3: CASSLAKNGQETQYF

size: once
length: 17
V: TRBV28
J: TRBJ2-2
D: -
DNA: TGTGCCAGCAGAGTTTCGTGGGACCAAGCGAACACCGGGGAGCTGTTTTTT
CDR3: CASRVSWDQANTGELFF

size: -
length: 16
V: TRBV19
J: TRBJ1-3
D: TRBD1
DNA: TGTGCCAGTAGAGACCCGGGACAGTCCTCTGGAAACACCATATATTTT
CDR3: CASRDPGQSSGNTIYF

size: -
length: 15
V: TRBV18
J: TRBJ2-1
D: TRBD2
DNA: TGTGCCAGCTTTTTTAGCGGGAGTGTATACAATGAGCAGTTCTTC
CDR3: CASFFSGSVYNEQFF

size: few
length: 14
V: TRBV6-5
J: TRBJ2-3
D: -
DNA: TGTGCCAGCAGTTACTCCCCTTTCACAGATACGCAGTATTTT
CDR3: CASSYSPFTDTQYF

size: -
length: 14
V: TRBV18
J: TRBJ2-5
D: -
DNA: TGTGCCAGCTCACCACGTGGATCCCAAGAGACCCAGTACTTC
CDR3: CASSPRGSQETQYF

size: few
length: 12
V: TRBV10-3
J: TRBJ1-1
D: TRBD1
DNA: TGTGCCATCGGACAGGGCGTCACTGAAGCTTTCTTT
CDR3: CAIGQGVTEAFF